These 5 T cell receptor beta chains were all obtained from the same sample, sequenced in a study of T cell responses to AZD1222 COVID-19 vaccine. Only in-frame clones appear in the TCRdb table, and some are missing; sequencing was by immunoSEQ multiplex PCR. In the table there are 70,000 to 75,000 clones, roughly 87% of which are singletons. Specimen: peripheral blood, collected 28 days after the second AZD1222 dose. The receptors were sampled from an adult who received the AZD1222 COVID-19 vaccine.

The DNA of the CDR3 is TGTGCCAGAGGACAGGGAAACTACGAGCAGTACTTC. Its protein is CARGQGNYEQYF. The V gene is TRBV2, the J gene TRBJ2-7, with TRBD1 identical over 8 bases. The V and J ends lost 9 bases and 3 bases, in that order; junction bases with no gene match: 4. Germline V gene sequence: CDR1 SNHLY, CDR2 FYNNEI. CDR3 length: 12 residues.

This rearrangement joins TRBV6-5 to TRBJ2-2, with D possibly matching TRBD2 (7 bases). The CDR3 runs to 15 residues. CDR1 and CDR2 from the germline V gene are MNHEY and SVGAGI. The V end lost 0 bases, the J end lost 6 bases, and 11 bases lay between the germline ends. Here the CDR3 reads CASSYSDSGAGELFF. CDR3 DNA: TGTGCCAGCAGTTACTCGGACAGCGGGGCCGGGGAGCTGTTTTTT.

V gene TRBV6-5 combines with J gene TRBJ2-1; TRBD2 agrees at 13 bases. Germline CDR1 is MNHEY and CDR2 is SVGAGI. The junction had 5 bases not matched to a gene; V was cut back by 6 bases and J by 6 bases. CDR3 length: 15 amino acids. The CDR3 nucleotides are TGTGCCAGCAGCCCCGGGACTAGCGGGACCAATGAGCAGTTCTTC. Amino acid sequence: CASSPGTSGTNEQFF.

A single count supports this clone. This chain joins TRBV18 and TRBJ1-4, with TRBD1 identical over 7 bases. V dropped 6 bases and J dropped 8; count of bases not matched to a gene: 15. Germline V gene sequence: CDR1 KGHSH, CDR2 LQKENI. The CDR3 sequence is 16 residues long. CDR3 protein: CASSQRMIGGGEKLFF. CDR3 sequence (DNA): TGTGCCAGCTCGCAGCGGATGATAGGGGGCGGGGAAAAACTGTTTTTT.

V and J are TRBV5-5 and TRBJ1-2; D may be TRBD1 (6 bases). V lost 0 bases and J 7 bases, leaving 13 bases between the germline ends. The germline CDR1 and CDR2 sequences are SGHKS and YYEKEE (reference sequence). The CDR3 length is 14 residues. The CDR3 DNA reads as TGTGCCAGCAGCTTGGATCAGGGGCCCGGTGGCTACACCTTC. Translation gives CASSLDQGPGGYTF.